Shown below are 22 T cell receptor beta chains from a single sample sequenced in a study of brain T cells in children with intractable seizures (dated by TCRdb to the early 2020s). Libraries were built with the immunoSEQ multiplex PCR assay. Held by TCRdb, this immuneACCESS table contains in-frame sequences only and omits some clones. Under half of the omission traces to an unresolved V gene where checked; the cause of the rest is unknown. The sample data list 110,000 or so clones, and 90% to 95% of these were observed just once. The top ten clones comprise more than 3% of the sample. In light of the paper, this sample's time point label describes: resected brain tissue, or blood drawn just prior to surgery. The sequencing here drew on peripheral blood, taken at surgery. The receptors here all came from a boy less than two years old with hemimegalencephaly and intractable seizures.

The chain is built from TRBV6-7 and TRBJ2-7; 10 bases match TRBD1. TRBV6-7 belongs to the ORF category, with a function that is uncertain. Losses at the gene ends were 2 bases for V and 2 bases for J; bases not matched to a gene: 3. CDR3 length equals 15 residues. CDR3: CASSYGTGVAYEQYF. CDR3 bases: TGTGCCAGCAGTTACGGGACAGGGGTAGCCTACGAGCAGTACTTC.

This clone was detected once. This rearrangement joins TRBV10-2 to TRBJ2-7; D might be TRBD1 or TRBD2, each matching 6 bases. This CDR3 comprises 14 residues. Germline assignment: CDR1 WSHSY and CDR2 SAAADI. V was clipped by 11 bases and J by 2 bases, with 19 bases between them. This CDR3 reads CAACEGGWTYEQYF. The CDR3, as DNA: TGCGCCGCCTGTGAGGGGGGTTGGACCTACGAGCAGTACTTC.

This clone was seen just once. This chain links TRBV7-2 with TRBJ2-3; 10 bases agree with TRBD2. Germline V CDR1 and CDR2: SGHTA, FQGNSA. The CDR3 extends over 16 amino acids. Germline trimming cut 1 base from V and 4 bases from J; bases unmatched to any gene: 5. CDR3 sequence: CASSLEASGGADTQYF. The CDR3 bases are TGTGCCAGCAGCTTAGAGGCTAGCGGGGGAGCAGATACGCAGTATTTT.

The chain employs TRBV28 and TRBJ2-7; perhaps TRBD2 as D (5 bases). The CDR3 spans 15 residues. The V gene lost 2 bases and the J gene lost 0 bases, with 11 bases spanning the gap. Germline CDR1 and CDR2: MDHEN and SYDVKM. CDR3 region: CASSLAGGHSYEQYF. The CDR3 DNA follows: TGTGCCAGCAGTTTAGCGGGCGGGCACTCCTACGAGCAGTACTTC.

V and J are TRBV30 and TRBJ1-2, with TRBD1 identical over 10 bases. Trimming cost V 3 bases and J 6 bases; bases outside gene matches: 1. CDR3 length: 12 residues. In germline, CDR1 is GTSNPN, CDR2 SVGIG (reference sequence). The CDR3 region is CAWRTGGHGYTF. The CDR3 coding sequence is TGTGCCTGGAGGACAGGGGGCCATGGCTACACCTTC.

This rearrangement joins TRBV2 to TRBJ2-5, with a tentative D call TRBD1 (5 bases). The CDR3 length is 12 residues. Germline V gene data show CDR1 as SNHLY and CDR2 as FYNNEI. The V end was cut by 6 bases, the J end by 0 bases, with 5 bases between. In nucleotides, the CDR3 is TGTGCCAGCAGAGGGGACCAAGAGACCCAGTACTTC. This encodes CASRGDQETQYF.

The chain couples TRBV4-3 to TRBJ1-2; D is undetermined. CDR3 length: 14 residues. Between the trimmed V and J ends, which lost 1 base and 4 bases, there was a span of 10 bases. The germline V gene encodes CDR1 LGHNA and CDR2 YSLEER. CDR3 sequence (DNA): TGCGCCAGCAGCCAAGTGGGCGGACCCTATGGCTACACCTTC. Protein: CASSQVGGPYGYTF.

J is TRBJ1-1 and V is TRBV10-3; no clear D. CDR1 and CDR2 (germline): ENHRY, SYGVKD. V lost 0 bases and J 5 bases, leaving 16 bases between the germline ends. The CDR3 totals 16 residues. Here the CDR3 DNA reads TGTGCCATCAGTGAGTCCCCCTGGTGGGTTTGGACTGAAGCTTTCTTT. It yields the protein CAISESPWWVWTEAFF.

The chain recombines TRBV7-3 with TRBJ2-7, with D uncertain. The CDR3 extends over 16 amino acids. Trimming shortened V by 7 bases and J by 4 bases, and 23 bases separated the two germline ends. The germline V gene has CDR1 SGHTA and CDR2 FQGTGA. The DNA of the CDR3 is TGTGCCAGCACCTATACCGGCCGACCAACCCCATACGAGCAGTACTTC. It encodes CASTYTGRPTPYEQYF.

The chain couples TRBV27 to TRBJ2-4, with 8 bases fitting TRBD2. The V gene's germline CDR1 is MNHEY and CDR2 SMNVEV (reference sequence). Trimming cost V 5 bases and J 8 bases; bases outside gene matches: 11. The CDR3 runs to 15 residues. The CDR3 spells CASSGTSGVGDIQYF. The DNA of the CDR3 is TGTGCCAGCAGTGGAACTAGCGGAGTAGGGGACATTCAGTACTTC.

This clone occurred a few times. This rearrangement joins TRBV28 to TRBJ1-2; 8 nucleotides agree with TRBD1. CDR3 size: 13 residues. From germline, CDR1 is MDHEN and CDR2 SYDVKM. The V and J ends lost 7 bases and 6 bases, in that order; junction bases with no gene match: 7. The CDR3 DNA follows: TGTGCCAGCAACCCGCCAGGGGGCAATGGCTACACCTTC. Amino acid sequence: CASNPPGGNGYTF.

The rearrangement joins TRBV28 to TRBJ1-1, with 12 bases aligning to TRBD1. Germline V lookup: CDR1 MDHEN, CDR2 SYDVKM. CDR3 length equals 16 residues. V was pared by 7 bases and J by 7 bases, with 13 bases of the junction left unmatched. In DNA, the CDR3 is TGTGCCAGCATCATAGGGGGGACAGGGGGCCTGGGTGAAGCTTTCTTT. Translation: CASIIGGTGGLGEAFF.

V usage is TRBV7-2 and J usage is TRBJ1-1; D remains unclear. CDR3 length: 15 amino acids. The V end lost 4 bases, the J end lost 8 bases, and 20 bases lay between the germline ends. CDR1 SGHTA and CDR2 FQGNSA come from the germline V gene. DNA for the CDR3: TGTGCCAGCAGCTCTCGGGTGAATTCTTACGGGGAAGCTTTCTTT. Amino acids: CASSSRVNSYGEAFF.

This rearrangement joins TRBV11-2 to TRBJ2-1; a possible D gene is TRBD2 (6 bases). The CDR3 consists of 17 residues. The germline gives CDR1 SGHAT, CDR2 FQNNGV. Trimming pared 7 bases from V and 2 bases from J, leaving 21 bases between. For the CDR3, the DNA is TGTGCCAGCACCACCATGTCCGGGACTCCGACCTACAATGAGCAGTTCTTC. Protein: CASTTMSGTPTYNEQFF.

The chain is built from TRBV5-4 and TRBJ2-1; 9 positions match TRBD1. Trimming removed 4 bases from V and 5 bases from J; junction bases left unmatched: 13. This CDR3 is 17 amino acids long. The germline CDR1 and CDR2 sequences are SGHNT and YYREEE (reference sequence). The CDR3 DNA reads TGTGCCAGCAGCCCTAGTAGGGGGACAGGGATCCACAATGAGCAGTTCTTC. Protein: CASSPSRGTGIHNEQFF. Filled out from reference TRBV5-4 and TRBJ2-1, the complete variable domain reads ETGVTQSPTHLIKTRGQQVTLRCSSQSGHNTVSWYQQALGQGPQFIFQYYREEENGRGNFPPRFSGLQFPNYSSELNVNALELDDSALYLCASSPSRGTGIHNEQFFGPGTRLTVL.

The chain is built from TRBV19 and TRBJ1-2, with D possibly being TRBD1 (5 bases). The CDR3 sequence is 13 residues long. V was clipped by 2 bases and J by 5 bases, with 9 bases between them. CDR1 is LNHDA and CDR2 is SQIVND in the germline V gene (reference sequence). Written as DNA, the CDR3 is TGTGCCAGTAGTATAAGTGACAGATATGGCTACACCTTC. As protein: CASSISDRYGYTF.

CDR3 loop: CASSLRTGGGYGYTF. CDR3 sequence (DNA): TGTGCCAGCAGCCTTCGGACAGGGGGCGGCTATGGCTACACCTTC. The chain joins TRBV3-1 (or the pseudogene TRBV3-2) to TRBJ1-2; 11 nucleotides line up with TRBD1. V gave up 4 bases and J gave up 4 bases; unmatched junction bases: 5. The CDR3 consists of 15 residues. CDR1 and CDR2 (germline): LGHDT, YNNKEL (reference sequence).

The CDR3 DNA sequence: TGTGCCAGCAGCTACCCGGGGTCGAACACCGGGGAGCTGTTTTTT. Protein: CASSYPGSNTGELFF. The V call is TRBV5-5, the J call TRBJ2-2; possibly TRBD2 for D (5 bases). The germline gives CDR1 SGHKS, CDR2 YYEKEE (reference sequence). With 3 bases removed from V and 0 bases from J, the gap between germline ends came to 9 bases. The CDR3 has 15 residues.

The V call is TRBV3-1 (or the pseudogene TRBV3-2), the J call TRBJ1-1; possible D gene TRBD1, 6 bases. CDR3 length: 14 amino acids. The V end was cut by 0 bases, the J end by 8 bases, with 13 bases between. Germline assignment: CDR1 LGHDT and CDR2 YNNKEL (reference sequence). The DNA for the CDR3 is TGTGCCAGCAGCCAAGAAGACTGTACAGGGGAAGCTTTCTTT. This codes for CASSQEDCTGEAFF.

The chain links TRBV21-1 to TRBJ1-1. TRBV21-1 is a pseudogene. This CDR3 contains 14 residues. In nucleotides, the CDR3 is TGTGCCAGCAGCCTCACGAGGGATGACACTGAAGCTTTCTTT. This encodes CASSLTRDDTEAFF.

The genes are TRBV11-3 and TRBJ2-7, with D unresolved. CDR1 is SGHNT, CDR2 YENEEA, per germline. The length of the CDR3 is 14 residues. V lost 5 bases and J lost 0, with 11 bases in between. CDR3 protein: CASSQPPSSYEQYF. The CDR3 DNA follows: TGTGCCAGCAGCCAGCCGCCGAGCTCCTACGAGCAGTACTTC.

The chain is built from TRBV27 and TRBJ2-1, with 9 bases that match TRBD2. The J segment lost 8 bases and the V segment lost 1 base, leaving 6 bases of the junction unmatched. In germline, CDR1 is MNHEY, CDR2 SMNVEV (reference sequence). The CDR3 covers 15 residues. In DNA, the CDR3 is TGTGCCAGCAGTTTATTGCGGGAGGGCCCGTATGAGCAGTTCTTC. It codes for CASSLLREGPYEQFF.